The TCR beta chain described here comes from a study of CD8 T cells in Susac syndrome. Study overall: Within the sequenced group of Susac syndrome patients, about 6 showed active disease and fewer than 10 were in remission.

Random hexamers were used to reverse transcribe the RNA input (about 0.5 to 1 ug). TCRdb analysed the immunoSEQ multiplex PCR reads with MiXCR anew, one entry per CDR3 protein. The top ten hold under 1% of the sample, which has over 80,000 distinct CDR3 sequences, about 94% seen once. Losses at the gene ends were 3 bases for V and 4 bases for J; bases not matched to a gene: 6. The CDR3 runs to 16 residues. CDR1 KGHDR and CDR2 SFDVKD come from the germline V gene. Input material: CD8+ T cells from PBMCs. This chain uses TRBV24-1 with TRBJ1-5; the match to TRBD1 covers 9 bases. This clonotype originated in a human donor with Susac syndrome. CDR3 sequence reads: CATSDRQGEGNQPQHF. CDR3 nucleotides: TGTGCCACCAGTGATCGACAGGGGGAAGGGAATCAGCCCCAGCATTTT.